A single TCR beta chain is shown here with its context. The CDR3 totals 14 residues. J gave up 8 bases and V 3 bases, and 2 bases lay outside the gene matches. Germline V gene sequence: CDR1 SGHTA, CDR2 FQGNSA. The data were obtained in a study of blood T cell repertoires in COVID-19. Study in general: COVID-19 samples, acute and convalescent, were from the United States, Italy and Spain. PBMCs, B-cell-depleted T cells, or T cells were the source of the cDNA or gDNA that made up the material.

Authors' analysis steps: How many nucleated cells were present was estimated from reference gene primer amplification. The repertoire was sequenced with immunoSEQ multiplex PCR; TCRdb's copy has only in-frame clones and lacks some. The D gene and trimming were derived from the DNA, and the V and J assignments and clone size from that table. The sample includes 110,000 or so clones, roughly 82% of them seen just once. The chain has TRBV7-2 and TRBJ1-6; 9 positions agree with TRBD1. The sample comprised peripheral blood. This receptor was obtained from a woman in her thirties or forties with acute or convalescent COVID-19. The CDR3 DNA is TGTGCCAGCAGCTTGGGACAGGGCCATTCACCCCTCCACTTT. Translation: CASSLGQGHSPLHF.